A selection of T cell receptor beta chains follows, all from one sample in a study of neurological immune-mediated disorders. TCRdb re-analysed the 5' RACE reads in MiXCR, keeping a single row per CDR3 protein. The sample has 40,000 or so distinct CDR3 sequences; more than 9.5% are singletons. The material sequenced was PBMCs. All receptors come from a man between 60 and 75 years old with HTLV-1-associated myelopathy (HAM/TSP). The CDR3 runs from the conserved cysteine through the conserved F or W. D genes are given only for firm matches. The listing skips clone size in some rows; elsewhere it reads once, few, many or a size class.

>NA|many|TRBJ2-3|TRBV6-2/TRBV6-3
TGTGCCAGCAGCCAGGAGGTGGATACGCAGTATTTT
CASSQEVDTQYF
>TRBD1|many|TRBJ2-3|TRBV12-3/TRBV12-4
TGTGCCAGCAGTGGGTCAGGGGGTGAGGCAGATACGCAGTATTTT
CASSGSGGEADTQYF
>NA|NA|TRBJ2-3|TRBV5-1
TGCAGCAGCAGCAATACAGATACGCAGTATTTT
CSSSNTDTQYF
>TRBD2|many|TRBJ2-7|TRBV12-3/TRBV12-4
TGTGCCAGCAGTTACGGGGCGGGAGTCTCCTACGAGCAGTACTTC
CASSYGAGVSYEQYF
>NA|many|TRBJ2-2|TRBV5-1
TGCGCCAGCAGCTTGGGGGTCGACCGTGTAGGGGCCGGGGAGCTGTTTTTT
CASSLGVDRVGAGELFF
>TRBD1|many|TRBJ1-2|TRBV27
TGTGCCAGCAGTTTCTCCGGGACAGACTATGGCTACACCTTC
CASSFSGTDYGYTF
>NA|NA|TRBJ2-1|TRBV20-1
TGCAGTGCTAATCGACCCAATTACAATGAGCAGTTCTTC
CSANRPNYNEQFF
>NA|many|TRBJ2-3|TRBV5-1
TGCGCCAGCAGCTTGGGGGCGACGACAGTGACAGATACGCAGTATTTT
CASSLGATTVTDTQYF
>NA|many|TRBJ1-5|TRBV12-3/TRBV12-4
TGTGCCAGCAGTACCGGGACTAGGGGTCAGCCCCAGCATTTT
CASSTGTRGQPQHF
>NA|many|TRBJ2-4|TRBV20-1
TGCAGTGCTAGAAGTCCAGGAAACATTCAGTACTTC
CSARSPGNIQYF
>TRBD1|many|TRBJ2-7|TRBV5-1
TGCGCCAGCAGCCTGCAGGGGGAAGGGGAGCAGTACTTC
CASSLQGEGEQYF
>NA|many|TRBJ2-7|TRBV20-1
TGCAGTGCTAGAGATGCGCACAGGCAGGGCAACGAGCAGTACTTC
CSARDAHRQGNEQYF
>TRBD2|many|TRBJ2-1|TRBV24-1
TGTGCCACCAGTGACGGTCGGACTAGCATCGGTGAGCAGTTCTTC
CATSDGRTSIGEQFF
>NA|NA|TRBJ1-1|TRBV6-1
TGTGCCAACAGTTCTACACCCCTGAACACTGAAGCTTTCTTT
CANSSTPLNTEAFF
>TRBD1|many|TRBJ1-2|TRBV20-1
TGCGGGGCTCGGGACAGGGGAGACTATGGCTACACCTTC
CGARDRGDYGYTF
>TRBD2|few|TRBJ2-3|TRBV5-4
TGTGCCAGCAGCTTGGGTCTAGCGGGAACAGATACGCAGTATTTT
CASSLGLAGTDTQYF
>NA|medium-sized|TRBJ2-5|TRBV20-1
TGCAGTGCTCGGCACCAAGAGACCCAGTACTTC
CSARHQETQYF
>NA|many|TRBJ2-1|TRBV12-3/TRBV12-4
TGTGCCAGCAGTTTAGCGCGGAGGACCTACAATGAGCAGTTCTTC
CASSLARRTYNEQFF
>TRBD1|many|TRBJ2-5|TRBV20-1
TGCAGTGCTAGAGATCTCCGTGACAGGGGGCTAGAGACCCAGTACTTC
CSARDLRDRGLETQYF
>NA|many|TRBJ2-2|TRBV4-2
TGTGCCAGCAGGACCGGGACTGCGAACACCGGGGAGCTGTTTTTT
CASRTGTANTGELFF
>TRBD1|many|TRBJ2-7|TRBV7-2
TGTGCCAGCAGACAGGGGGGCTCCTACGAGCAGTACTTC
CASRQGGSYEQYF
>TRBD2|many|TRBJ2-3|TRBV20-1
TGCAGTGCTAGACAGACTAGCGCAGATACGCAGTATTTT
CSARQTSADTQYF
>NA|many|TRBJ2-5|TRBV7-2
TGTGCCAGCACCCCGAGTCAGGTCTCAGGGGAGACCCAGTACTTC
CASTPSQVSGETQYF
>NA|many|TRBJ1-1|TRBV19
TGTGCCAGTAGTATGGTAGCCAGTAAGAACACTGAAGCTTTCTTT
CASSMVASKNTEAFF
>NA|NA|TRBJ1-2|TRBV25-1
TGTGCCAGCAGTAGGCCCCCGAAACATGGCTACACCTTC
CASSRPPKHGYTF
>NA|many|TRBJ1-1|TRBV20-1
TGCAGTGCGCGGGACGCTGCAGGTACTGAAGCTTTCTTT
CSARDAAGTEAFF
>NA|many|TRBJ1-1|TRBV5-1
TGCGCCAGCAGCTTACAAAGAAACACTGAAGCTTTCTTT
CASSLQRNTEAFF
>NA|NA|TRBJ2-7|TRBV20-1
TGCAGTGCTCTCCGGGGACCCGACGTGCAGTACTTC
CSALRGPDVQYF
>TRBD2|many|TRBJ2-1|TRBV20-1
TGCAGTGCTAGAGAACTAGCGGCTAACAATGAGCAGTTCTTC
CSARELAANNEQFF
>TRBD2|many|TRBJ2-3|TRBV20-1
TGCGGCGGGAGGGAAACAGATACGCAGTATTTT
CGGRETDTQYF
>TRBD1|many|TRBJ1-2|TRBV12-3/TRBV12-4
TGTGCCAGCAGGCCCGGGACAGGGGGTAGAGGCTACACCTTC
CASRPGTGGRGYTF
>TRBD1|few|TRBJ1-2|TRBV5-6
TGTGCCAGCAGCCTCCGGGACAGGGGGCGTATAGAGGGTGGCTACACCTTC
CASSLRDRGRIEGGYTF
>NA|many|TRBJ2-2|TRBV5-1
TGCGCCAGCAGCTTGGAAGCAGGGCGGCTGACCGGGGAGCTGTTTTTT
CASSLEAGRLTGELFF
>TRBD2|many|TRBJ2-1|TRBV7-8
TGTGCCAGCAGCGGAAACATTGGACTAGCGTCAACCTACAATGAGCAGTTCTTC
CASSGNIGLASTYNEQFF
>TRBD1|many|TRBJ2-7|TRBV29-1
TGCAGCTCAGCTTTTGGGGACAGTCCTGAGCAGTACTTC
CSSAFGDSPEQYF
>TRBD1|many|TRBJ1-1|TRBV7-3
TGTGCCAGCAGCTTAGAGGGGACAGTCACAGAAGCTTTCTTT
CASSLEGTVTEAFF
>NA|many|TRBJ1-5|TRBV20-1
TGCAGTGCTCTACAAGGCTATAGCAATCAGCCCCAGCATTTT
CSALQGYSNQPQHF
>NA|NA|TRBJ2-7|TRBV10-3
TGTGCCATCAGTGAGGACTACGAGCAGTACTTC
CAISEDYEQYF
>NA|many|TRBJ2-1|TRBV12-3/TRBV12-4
TGTGCCAGCAGTAGCCAGGCCACGGTATACAATGAGCAGTTCTTC
CASSSQATVYNEQFF
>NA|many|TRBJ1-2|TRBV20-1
TGCAGTGCAAAGGGGGGTCCGAGTGGCTATGGCTACACCTTC
CSAKGGPSGYGYTF
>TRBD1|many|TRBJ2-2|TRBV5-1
TGCGCCAGCAGCTTCGGGACAGGGGGTAGCACCGGGGAGCTGTTTTTT
CASSFGTGGSTGELFF
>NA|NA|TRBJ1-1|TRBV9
TGTGCCAGCAGCCGGCGCCCGAGTCTTAACACTGAAAATTTCTTT
CASSRRPSLNTENFF
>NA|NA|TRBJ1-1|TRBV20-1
TGCAGTGCCCCTACAAAAGGGGGTGGCACTGTAGCTTTCTTT
CSAPTKGGGTVAFF
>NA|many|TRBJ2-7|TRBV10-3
TGTGCCATCAGTCCATCGCCGGGGCTAACCTACGAGCAGTACTTC
CAISPSPGLTYEQYF
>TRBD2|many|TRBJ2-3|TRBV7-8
TGTGCCAGCAGCTTAGCGCGGCGTCTAGCGGGAGTGATAGATACGCAGTATTTT
CASSLARRLAGVIDTQYF
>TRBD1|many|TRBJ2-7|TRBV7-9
TGTGCCAGCGGCCGACAGGGGGCTCAGGACGAGCAGTACTTC
CASGRQGAQDEQYF
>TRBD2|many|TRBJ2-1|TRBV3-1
TGTGCCAGCAGCCAAGGACTAGCGGGAAAATCCTACAATGAGCAGTTCTTC
CASSQGLAGKSYNEQFF
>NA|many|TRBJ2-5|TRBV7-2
TGTGCCAGCAACTCGGGCCTAGCAGGGAGTACCCAGTACTTC
CASNSGLAGSTQYF
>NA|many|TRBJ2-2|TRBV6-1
TGTGCCAGCAGTCCCAACAGGGTAACGAACACCGGGGAGCTGTTTTTT
CASSPNRVTNTGELFF
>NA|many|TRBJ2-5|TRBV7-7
TGTGCTAGCAGCTTAGATCGCGAGACCCAGTACTTC
CASSLDRETQYF
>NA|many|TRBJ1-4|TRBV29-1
TGCAGCGTGTGGCCCCGGGGGAATGAAAAACTGTTTTTT
CSVWPRGNEKLFF
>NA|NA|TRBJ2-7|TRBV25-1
TGTGCCAGCAGTGCCCAAAATAGAGGTTCCTACGAGCAGTACTTC
CASSAQNRGSYEQYF
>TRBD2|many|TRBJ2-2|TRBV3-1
TGTGCCAGCAGCCTCGGACTAGCGGGAGCCGCCGGGGAGCTGTTTTTT
CASSLGLAGAAGELFF
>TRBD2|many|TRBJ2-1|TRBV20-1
TGCAGTGCTGCACTAGCGGGAGCGAAGAATGAGCAGTTCTTC
CSAALAGAKNEQFF